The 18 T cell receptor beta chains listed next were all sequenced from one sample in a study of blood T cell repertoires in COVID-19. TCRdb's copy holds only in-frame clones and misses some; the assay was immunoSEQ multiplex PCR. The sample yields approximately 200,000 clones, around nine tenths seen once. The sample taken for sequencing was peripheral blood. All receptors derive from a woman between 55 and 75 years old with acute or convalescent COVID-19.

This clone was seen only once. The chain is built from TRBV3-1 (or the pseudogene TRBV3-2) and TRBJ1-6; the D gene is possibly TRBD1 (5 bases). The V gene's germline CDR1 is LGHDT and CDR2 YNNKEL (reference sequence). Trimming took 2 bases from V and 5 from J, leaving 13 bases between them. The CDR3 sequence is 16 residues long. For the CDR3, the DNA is TGTGCCAGCAGCCAATCCCGGACACTCAATAATTCACCCCTCCACTTT. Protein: CASSQSRTLNNSPLHF.

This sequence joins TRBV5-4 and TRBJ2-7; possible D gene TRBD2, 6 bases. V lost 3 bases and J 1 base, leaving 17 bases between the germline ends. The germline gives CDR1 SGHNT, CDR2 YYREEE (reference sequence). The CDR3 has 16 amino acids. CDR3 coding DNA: TGTGCCAGCAGCTCCACCCTGCGGGGCTCTTCCTACGAGCAGTACTTC. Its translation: CASSSTLRGSSYEQYF.

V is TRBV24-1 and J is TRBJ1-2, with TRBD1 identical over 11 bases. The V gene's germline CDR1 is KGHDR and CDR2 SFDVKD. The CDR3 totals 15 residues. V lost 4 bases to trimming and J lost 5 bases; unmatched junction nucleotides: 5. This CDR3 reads CATSDPGTGGYGYTF. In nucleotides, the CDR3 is TGTGCCACCAGTGACCCCGGGACAGGGGGATATGGCTACACCTTC.

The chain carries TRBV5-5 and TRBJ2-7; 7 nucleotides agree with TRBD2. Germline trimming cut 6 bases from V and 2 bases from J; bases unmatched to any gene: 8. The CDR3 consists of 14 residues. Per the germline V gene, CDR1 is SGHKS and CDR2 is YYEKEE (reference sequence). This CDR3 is CASTLAEPTYEQYF. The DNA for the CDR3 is TGTGCCAGCACCCTAGCGGAACCAACCTACGAGCAGTACTTC.

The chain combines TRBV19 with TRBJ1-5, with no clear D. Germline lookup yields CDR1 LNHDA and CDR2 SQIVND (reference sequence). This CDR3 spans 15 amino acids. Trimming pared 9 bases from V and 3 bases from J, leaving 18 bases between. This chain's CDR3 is CASSHVGVYNQPQHF. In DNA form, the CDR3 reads TGTGCCAGCAGCCACGTCGGGGTCTACAATCAGCCCCAGCATTTT.

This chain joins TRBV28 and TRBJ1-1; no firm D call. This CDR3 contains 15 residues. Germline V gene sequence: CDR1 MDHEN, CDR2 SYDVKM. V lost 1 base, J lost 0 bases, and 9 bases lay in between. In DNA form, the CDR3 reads TGTGCCAGCAGTTTATCGGTAGCAATGAACACTGAAGCTTTCTTT. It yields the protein CASSLSVAMNTEAFF.

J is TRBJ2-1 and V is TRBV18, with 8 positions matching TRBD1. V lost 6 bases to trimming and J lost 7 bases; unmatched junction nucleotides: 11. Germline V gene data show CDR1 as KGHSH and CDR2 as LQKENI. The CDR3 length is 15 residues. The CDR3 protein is CASSTTGVNRNEQFF. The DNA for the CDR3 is TGTGCCAGCTCGACGACAGGGGTCAATAGGAATGAGCAGTTCTTC.

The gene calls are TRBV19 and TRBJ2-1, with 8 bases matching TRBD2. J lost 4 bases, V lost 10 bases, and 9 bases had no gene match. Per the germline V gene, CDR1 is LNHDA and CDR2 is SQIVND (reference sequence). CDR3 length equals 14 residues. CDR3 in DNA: TGTGCCACGCGCACTAGCGGCCAATACAATGAGCAGTTCTTC. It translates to CATRTSGQYNEQFF.

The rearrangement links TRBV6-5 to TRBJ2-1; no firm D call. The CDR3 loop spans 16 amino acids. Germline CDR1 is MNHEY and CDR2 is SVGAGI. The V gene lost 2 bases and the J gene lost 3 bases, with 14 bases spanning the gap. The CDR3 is CASSYRLRSDYNEQFF. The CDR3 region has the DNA TGTGCCAGCAGTTACAGGTTGCGGAGCGACTACAATGAGCAGTTCTTC.

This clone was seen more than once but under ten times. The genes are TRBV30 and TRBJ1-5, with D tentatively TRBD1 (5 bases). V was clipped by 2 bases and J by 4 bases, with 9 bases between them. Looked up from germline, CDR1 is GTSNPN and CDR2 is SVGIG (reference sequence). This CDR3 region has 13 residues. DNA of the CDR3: TGTGCCTGGAGTAGTAAGGGGAATCAGCCCCAGCATTTT. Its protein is CAWSSKGNQPQHF.

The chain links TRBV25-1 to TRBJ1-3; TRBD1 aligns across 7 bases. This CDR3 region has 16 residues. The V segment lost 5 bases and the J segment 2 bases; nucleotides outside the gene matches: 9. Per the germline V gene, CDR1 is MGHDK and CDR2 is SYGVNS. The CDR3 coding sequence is TGTGCCAGCAGTACCCCGGGCAGGGGGACTGGAAACACCATATATTTT. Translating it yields CASSTPGRGTGNTIYF.

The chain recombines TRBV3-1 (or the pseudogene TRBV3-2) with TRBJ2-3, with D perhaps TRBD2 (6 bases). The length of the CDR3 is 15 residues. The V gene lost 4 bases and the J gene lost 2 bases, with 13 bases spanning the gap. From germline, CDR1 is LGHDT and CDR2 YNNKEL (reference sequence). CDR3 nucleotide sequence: TGTGCCAGCAGCCCCCGGGAGCGGATCACAGATACGCAGTATTTT. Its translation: CASSPRERITDTQYF.

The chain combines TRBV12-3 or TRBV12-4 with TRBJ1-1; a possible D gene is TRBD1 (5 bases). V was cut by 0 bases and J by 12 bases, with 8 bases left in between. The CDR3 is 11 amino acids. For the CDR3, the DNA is TGTGCCAGCAGTTTAGCCAGGGAAACTTTCTTT. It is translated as CASSLARETFF.

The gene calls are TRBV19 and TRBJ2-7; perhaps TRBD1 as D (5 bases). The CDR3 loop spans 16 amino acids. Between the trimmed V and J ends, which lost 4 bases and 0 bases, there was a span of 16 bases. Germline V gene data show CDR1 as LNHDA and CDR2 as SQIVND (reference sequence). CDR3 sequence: CASSRVGRGSSYEQYF. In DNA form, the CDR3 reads TGTGCCAGTAGTAGGGTGGGGCGAGGAAGCTCCTACGAGCAGTACTTC.

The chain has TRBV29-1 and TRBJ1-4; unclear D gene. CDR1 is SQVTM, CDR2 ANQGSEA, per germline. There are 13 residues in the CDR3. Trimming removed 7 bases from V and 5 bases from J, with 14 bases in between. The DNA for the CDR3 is TGCAGCGCCCTCGCGGAGGGAAATGAAAAACTGTTTTTT. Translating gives CSALAEGNEKLFF. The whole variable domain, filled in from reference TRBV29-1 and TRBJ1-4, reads SAVISQKPSRDICQRGTSLTIQCQVDSQVTMMFWYRQQPGQSLTLIATANQGSEATYESGFVIDKFPISRPNLTFSTLTVSNMSPEDSSIYLCSALAEGNEKLFFGSGTQLSVL.

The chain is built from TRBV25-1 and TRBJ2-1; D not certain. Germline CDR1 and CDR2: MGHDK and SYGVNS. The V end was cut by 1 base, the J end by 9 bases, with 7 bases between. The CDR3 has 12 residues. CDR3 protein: CASSESGPEQFF. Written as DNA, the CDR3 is TGTGCCAGCAGTGAATCCGGTCCTGAGCAGTTCTTC.

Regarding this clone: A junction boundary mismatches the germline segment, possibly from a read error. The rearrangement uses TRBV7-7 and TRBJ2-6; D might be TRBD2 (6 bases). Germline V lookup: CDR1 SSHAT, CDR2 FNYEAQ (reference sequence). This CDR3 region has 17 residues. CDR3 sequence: CASSLAAVSSGANVLTF. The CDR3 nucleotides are TGTGCTAGCAGCTTAGCGGCGGTATCCTCTGGGGCCAACGTCCTGACTTTC.

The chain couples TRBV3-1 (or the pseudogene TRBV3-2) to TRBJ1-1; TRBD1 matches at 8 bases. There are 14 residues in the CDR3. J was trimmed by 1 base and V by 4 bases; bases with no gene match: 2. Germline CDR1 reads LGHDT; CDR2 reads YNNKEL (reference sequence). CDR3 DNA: TGTGCCAGCAGCCCCCAGGGGGCGAACACTGAAGCTTTCTTT. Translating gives CASSPQGANTEAFF.